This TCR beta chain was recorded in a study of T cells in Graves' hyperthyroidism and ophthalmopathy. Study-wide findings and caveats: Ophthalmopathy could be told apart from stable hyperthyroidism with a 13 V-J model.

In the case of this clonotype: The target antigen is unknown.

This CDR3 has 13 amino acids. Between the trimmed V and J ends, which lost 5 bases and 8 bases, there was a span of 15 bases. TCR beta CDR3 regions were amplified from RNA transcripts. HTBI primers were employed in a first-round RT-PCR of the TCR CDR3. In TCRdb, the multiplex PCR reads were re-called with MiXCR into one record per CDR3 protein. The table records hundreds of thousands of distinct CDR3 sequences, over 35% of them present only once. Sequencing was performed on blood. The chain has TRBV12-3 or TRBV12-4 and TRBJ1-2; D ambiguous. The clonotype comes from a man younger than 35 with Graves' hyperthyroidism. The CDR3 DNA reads TGTGCCAGCAGTATAGACTGGGAGGGCGGCTACACCTTC. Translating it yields CASSIDWEGGYTF.